A selection of T cell receptor beta chains follows, all from one sample in a study of OX40 agonist ivuxolimab in advanced cancers. Some clones are missing from TCRdb's copy, which holds only in-frame ones; the method was immunoSEQ multiplex PCR. This sample yields more than 55,000 clones, of which more than 80% are seen a single time; more than 13% belongs to the top ten. The specimen comprised CD4+ or CD8+ T cells sorted from blood, sampled in a trial of the OX40 agonist ivuxolimab. The receptors derive from an adult with an advanced solid tumor such as melanoma, head and neck, liver or kidney cancer. Both conserved end residues are part of each CDR3. A D gene is named only where the DNA matches it firmly. Clone size is shown for a subset of rows, as once, few, many or a class of expanded clone.

J gene: TRBJ2-7
clone size: .
D gene: .
V gene: TRBV7-2
CDR3 DNA: TGTGCCAGCAGCTTAAGGGGCAGGTTCGGCGAGCAGTACTTC
CDR3 protein: CASSLRGRFGEQYF

J gene: TRBJ2-1
clone size: few
D gene: TRBD2
V gene: TRBV5-1
CDR3 DNA: TGCGCCAGCAGCTTGGTGGCTAGCGGGAGGGCCCATGAGCAGTTCTTC
CDR3 protein: CASSLVASGRAHEQFF

J gene: TRBJ2-1
clone size: .
D gene: TRBD1
V gene: TRBV11-3
CDR3 DNA: TGTGCCAGCAGCCCGGGACAGGGCCAGGCTAGCGCGTTGGAAAATGAGCAGTTCTTC
CDR3 protein: CASSPGQGQASALENEQFF

J gene: TRBJ1-5
clone size: .
D gene: .
V gene: TRBV7-2
CDR3 DNA: TGTGCCAGCAGCTTATTCCAGGGCCAGCCCCAGCATTTT
CDR3 protein: CASSLFQGQPQHF

J gene: TRBJ2-5
clone size: .
D gene: TRBD1
V gene: TRBV19
CDR3 DNA: TGTGCCAGTAGTAGGGGGACAGTTAAAGAAGAGACCCAGTACTTC
CDR3 protein: CASSRGTVKEETQYF

J gene: TRBJ1-2
clone size: .
D gene: .
V gene: TRBV5-4
CDR3 DNA: TGTGCCAGCAGTACAGGTTTGGCCTATGGCTACACCTTC
CDR3 protein: CASSTGLAYGYTF

J gene: TRBJ2-2
clone size: .
D gene: .
V gene: TRBV27
CDR3 DNA: TGTGCCAGCAGTTTAATTCCAGGTCGTCTGTTTTTT
CDR3 protein: CASSLIPGRLFF

J gene: TRBJ2-7
clone size: once
D gene: .
V gene: TRBV10-3
CDR3 DNA: TGTGCCATCAGTGCTCTGAGGGGCTCCTACGAGCAGTACTTC
CDR3 protein: CAISALRGSYEQYF

J gene: TRBJ2-7
clone size: .
D gene: TRBD1
V gene: TRBV5-1
CDR3 DNA: TGCGCCAGCAGCTCCGGGACAGGGGGTAGTTACGAGCAGTACTTC
CDR3 protein: CASSSGTGGSYEQYF

J gene: TRBJ1-1
clone size: once
D gene: .
V gene: TRBV18
CDR3 DNA: TGTGCCAGCTCACCCCGGGGGAGTATGGACACTGAAGCTTTCTTT
CDR3 protein: CASSPRGSMDTEAFF

J gene: TRBJ2-5
clone size: once
D gene: TRBD1
V gene: TRBV5-1
CDR3 DNA: TGCGCCAGCAGCTTCTCCGGGACAGCAAAAGAGACCCAGTACTTC
CDR3 protein: CASSFSGTAKETQYF

J gene: TRBJ1-1
clone size: .
D gene: .
V gene: TRBV28
CDR3 DNA: TGTGCCATCCGCACTGAAGCTTTCTTT
CDR3 protein: CAIRTEAFF

J gene: TRBJ1-4
clone size: .
D gene: TRBD1
V gene: TRBV5-4
CDR3 DNA: TGTGCCAGCAGCTTACAGGGGCTCAATGAAAAACTGTTTTTT
CDR3 protein: CASSLQGLNEKLFF

J gene: TRBJ1-5
clone size: once
D gene: .
V gene: TRBV10-3
CDR3 DNA: TGTGCCATCAGTGAGACCGACGGTCCCCAACATTTT
CDR3 protein: CAISETDGPQHF

J gene: TRBJ2-7
clone size: .
D gene: TRBD2
V gene: TRBV5-1
CDR3 DNA: TGCGCCAGCAGATTTGCGGGAGTCTCCGAAGAGCAGTACTTC
CDR3 protein: CASRFAGVSEEQYF

J gene: TRBJ2-2
clone size: .
D gene: .
V gene: TRBV7-2
CDR3 DNA: TGTGCCAGCAGCCCAGACCCAACCGGGGAGCTGTTTTTT
CDR3 protein: CASSPDPTGELFF

J gene: TRBJ2-5
clone size: .
D gene: .
V gene: TRBV28
CDR3 DNA: TGTGCCAGCGGTACCATTAGCGGAAGCATCCAAGAGACCCAGTACTTC
CDR3 protein: CASGTISGSIQETQYF

J gene: TRBJ2-2
clone size: .
D gene: TRBD2
V gene: TRBV19
CDR3 DNA: TGTGCCAGTATACCAACACGGGAGGGGACCGGGGAGCTGTTTTTT
CDR3 protein: CASIPTREGTGELFF

J gene: TRBJ2-3
clone size: .
D gene: TRBD2
V gene: TRBV6-5
CDR3 DNA: TGTGCCAGCAGTTACTGGGGGACTAGCGGCACAGATACGCAGTATTTT
CDR3 protein: CASSYWGTSGTDTQYF

J gene: TRBJ2-3
clone size: once
D gene: .
V gene: TRBV12-5
CDR3 DNA: TGTGCTAGTGGTTTAGGAAACCCAAATACGCAGTATTTT
CDR3 protein: CASGLGNPNTQYF

J gene: TRBJ2-5
clone size: .
D gene: .
V gene: TRBV28
CDR3 DNA: TGTGCCAGCAGTTTTTCCGGGAGAGGGGGAGAGACCCAGTACTTC
CDR3 protein: CASSFSGRGGETQYF

J gene: TRBJ1-5
clone size: .
D gene: .
V gene: TRBV6-5
CDR3 DNA: TGTGCCAGCAGGGCAGGGATCAATCAGCCCCAGCATTTT
CDR3 protein: CASRAGINQPQHF

J gene: TRBJ1-2
clone size: .
D gene: TRBD1
V gene: TRBV10-2
CDR3 DNA: TGCGCCAGCAGTGAGCCGGGACAGGGGGTATATGGCTACACCTTC
CDR3 protein: CASSEPGQGVYGYTF

J gene: TRBJ2-5
clone size: .
D gene: .
V gene: TRBV30
CDR3 DNA: TGTGCCTGGAGTGTACAGGTCCCTGAGACCCAGTACTTC
CDR3 protein: CAWSVQVPETQYF

J gene: TRBJ2-1
clone size: .
D gene: .
V gene: TRBV28
CDR3 DNA: TGTGCCAGCAGTTTTGTCGGGAGCTACAATGAGCAGTTCTTC
CDR3 protein: CASSFVGSYNEQFF

J gene: TRBJ2-5
clone size: .
D gene: TRBD2
V gene: TRBV6-6
CDR3 DNA: TGTGCCAGCAGTTACCAGGCGGGAGGCCAAGAGACCCAGTACTTC
CDR3 protein: CASSYQAGGQETQYF

J gene: TRBJ2-1
clone size: .
D gene: .
V gene: TRBV4-1
CDR3 DNA: TGCGCCAGCAGCCGAGTGACACAGGGAGCTGAGCAGTTCTTC
CDR3 protein: CASSRVTQGAEQFF

J gene: TRBJ2-4
clone size: few
D gene: .
V gene: TRBV7-8
CDR3 DNA: TGTGCCAGCAGCCCGAGAAGCGGCGGACTAGCCAAAAACATTCAGTACTTC
CDR3 protein: CASSPRSGGLAKNIQYF

J gene: TRBJ1-4
clone size: once
D gene: .
V gene: TRBV5-1
CDR3 DNA: TGCGCCAGCAGCTTGGGAGACGGCAGGTCAAGAAAACTGTTTTTT
CDR3 protein: CASSLGDGRSRKLFF

J gene: TRBJ2-1
clone size: once
D gene: TRBD2
V gene: TRBV7-9
CDR3 DNA: TGTGCCAGCAGAGGACTTAGCGGGAGGGGGGAGCAGTTCTTC
CDR3 protein: CASRGLSGRGEQFF

J gene: TRBJ2-7
clone size: .
D gene: TRBD2
V gene: TRBV25-1
CDR3 DNA: TGTGCCAGCAGTGAATCTGGGACTAAGGACTACGAGCAGTACTTC
CDR3 protein: CASSESGTKDYEQYF

J gene: TRBJ1-5
clone size: .
D gene: .
V gene: TRBV6-1
CDR3 DNA: TGTGCCAGCAGTGAAACCGGGACCCCTCTTCAGCCCCAGCATTTT
CDR3 protein: CASSETGTPLQPQHF

J gene: TRBJ2-3
clone size: .
D gene: TRBD2
V gene: TRBV13
CDR3 DNA: TGTGCCAGCAGCTTAGAGGGCGGGAGAGCAGATACGCAGTATTTT
CDR3 protein: CASSLEGGRADTQYF

J gene: TRBJ1-2
clone size: .
D gene: TRBD1
V gene: TRBV7-2
CDR3 DNA: TGTGCCAGCAGCGCCCAGGGGGCTGGTTCTGGCTACACCTTC
CDR3 protein: CASSAQGAGSGYTF

J gene: TRBJ2-1
clone size: .
D gene: .
V gene: TRBV7-2
CDR3 DNA: TGTGCCAGCCTTCAGGGGGGGTCCTACAATGAGCAGTTCTTC
CDR3 protein: CASLQGGSYNEQFF

J gene: TRBJ2-7
clone size: .
D gene: TRBD1
V gene: TRBV7-2
CDR3 DNA: TGTGCCAGCAGTGGACCGGGACAGTTCTACGAGCAGTACTTC
CDR3 protein: CASSGPGQFYEQYF

J gene: TRBJ2-1
clone size: .
D gene: .
V gene: TRBV28
CDR3 DNA: TGTGCCAGCAGTTTCGCGGGGATTTCCTACAATGAGCAGTTCTTC
CDR3 protein: CASSFAGISYNEQFF

J gene: TRBJ2-3
clone size: .
D gene: .
V gene: TRBV18
CDR3 DNA: TGTGCCAGCTCACCAGACACAGATACGCAGTATTTT
CDR3 protein: CASSPDTDTQYF

J gene: TRBJ2-3
clone size: .
D gene: .
V gene: TRBV14
CDR3 DNA: TGTGCCAGCAGCCACACAGATACGCAGTATTTT
CDR3 protein: CASSHTDTQYF

J gene: TRBJ2-3
clone size: .
D gene: .
V gene: TRBV7-3
CDR3 DNA: TGTGCCAGCAGCCCGCCCGGCACAGATACGCAGTATTTT
CDR3 protein: CASSPPGTDTQYF

J gene: TRBJ2-7
clone size: .
D gene: .
V gene: TRBV21-1
CDR3 DNA: TGTGCCAGCAGCAAAACGCGGACAGATAAACAAACCTACGAGCAGTACTTC
CDR3 protein: CASSKTRTDKQTYEQYF

J gene: TRBJ2-2
clone size: .
D gene: TRBD2
V gene: TRBV5-1
CDR3 DNA: TGCGCCAGCAGCTTGCTGACTAGCGGGGGCACCGGGGAGCTGTTTTTT
CDR3 protein: CASSLLTSGGTGELFF

J gene: TRBJ2-3
clone size: .
D gene: .
V gene: TRBV28
CDR3 DNA: TGTGCCAGCAGTTTTAGCCCTGGGTTCTGGAGCACAGATACGCAGTATTTT
CDR3 protein: CASSFSPGFWSTDTQYF

J gene: TRBJ1-2
clone size: .
D gene: .
V gene: TRBV13
CDR3 DNA: TGTGCCAGCAGGGGATTGGCCAGCTACACCTTC
CDR3 protein: CASRGLASYTF

J gene: TRBJ1-3
clone size: .
D gene: .
V gene: TRBV6-5
CDR3 DNA: TGTGCCAGCAGTTACCAGGGAGGGGCTGGAAACACCATATATTTT
CDR3 protein: CASSYQGGAGNTIYF

J gene: TRBJ1-5
clone size: .
D gene: .
V gene: TRBV4-3
CDR3 DNA: TGCGCCAGCAGCCAAGATGGTGGTTTACAGCCCCAGCATTTT
CDR3 protein: CASSQDGGLQPQHF

J gene: TRBJ2-3
clone size: .
D gene: .
V gene: TRBV2
CDR3 DNA: TGTGCCGGAAGGCGGGGTGTTAGCACAGATACGCAGTATTTT
CDR3 protein: CAGRRGVSTDTQYF

J gene: TRBJ2-5
clone size: .
D gene: TRBD2
V gene: TRBV7-2
CDR3 DNA: TGTGCCAGCAGCTTTACTAGCGGGGGGGAGACCCAGTACTTC
CDR3 protein: CASSFTSGGETQYF

J gene: TRBJ2-5
clone size: .
D gene: .
V gene: TRBV19
CDR3 DNA: TGTGCCAGTAGTTATCGGTCTGGGGTTTGGGAGACCCAGTACTTC
CDR3 protein: CASSYRSGVWETQYF

J gene: TRBJ2-7
clone size: .
D gene: .
V gene: TRBV18
CDR3 DNA: TGTGCCAGCCGAGCAGGGCACAGCTCCTACGAGCAGTACTTC
CDR3 protein: CASRAGHSSYEQYF

J gene: TRBJ2-2
clone size: .
D gene: TRBD1
V gene: TRBV18
CDR3 DNA: TGTGCCAGCTCACCAAGCCAGGGGGCCGGGGAGCTGTTTTTT
CDR3 protein: CASSPSQGAGELFF

J gene: TRBJ1-1
clone size: .
D gene: TRBD1
V gene: TRBV27
CDR3 DNA: TGTGCCAGCAGTTCAGGGGGCGCGGGGAACACTGAAGCTTTCTTT
CDR3 protein: CASSSGGAGNTEAFF

J gene: TRBJ2-3
clone size: once
D gene: .
V gene: TRBV19
CDR3 DNA: TGTGCCAGTAGTGTGTGGGGCACAGATACGCAGTATTTT
CDR3 protein: CASSVWGTDTQYF

J gene: TRBJ2-1
clone size: .
D gene: .
V gene: TRBV21-1
CDR3 DNA: TGTGCCAGCAGCCGCGGGAACAATGAGCAGTTCTTC
CDR3 protein: CASSRGNNEQFF

J gene: TRBJ1-3
clone size: .
D gene: .
V gene: TRBV18
CDR3 DNA: TGTGCCAGCTCACCAACTTCAAGATCTGGAAACACCATATATTTT
CDR3 protein: CASSPTSRSGNTIYF

J gene: TRBJ2-7
clone size: .
D gene: TRBD1
V gene: TRBV9
CDR3 DNA: TGTGCCAGCAGCGTCTTCCCGACCGGACAGGGTCGAAACGAGCAGTACTTC
CDR3 protein: CASSVFPTGQGRNEQYF

J gene: TRBJ2-3
clone size: .
D gene: .
V gene: TRBV11-1
CDR3 DNA: TGTGCCAGCTTACACAGGGGCACAGATACGCAGTATTTT
CDR3 protein: CASLHRGTDTQYF